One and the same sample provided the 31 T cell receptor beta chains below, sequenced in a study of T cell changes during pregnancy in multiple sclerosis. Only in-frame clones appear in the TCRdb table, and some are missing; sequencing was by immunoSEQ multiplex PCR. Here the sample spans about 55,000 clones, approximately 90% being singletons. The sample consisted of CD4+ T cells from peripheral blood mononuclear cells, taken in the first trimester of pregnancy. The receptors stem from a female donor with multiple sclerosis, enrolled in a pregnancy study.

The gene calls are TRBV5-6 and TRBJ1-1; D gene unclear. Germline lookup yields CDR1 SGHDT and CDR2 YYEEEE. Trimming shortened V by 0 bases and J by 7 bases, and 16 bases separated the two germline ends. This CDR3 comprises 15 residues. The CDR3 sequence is CASSLARISMGEAFF. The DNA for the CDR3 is TGTGCCAGCAGCTTGGCCAGGATTTCTATGGGTGAAGCTTTCTTT.

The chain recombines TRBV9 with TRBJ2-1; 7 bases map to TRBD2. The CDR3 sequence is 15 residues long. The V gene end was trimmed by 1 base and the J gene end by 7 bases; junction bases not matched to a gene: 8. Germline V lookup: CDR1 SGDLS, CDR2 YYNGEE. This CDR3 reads CASSVTSGEPNEQFF. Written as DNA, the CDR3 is TGTGCCAGCAGCGTAACCAGCGGGGAACCTAATGAGCAGTTCTTC. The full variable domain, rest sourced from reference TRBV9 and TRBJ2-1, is DSGVTQTPKHLITATGQRVTLRCSPRSGDLSVYWYQQSLDQGLQFLIQYYNGEERAKGNILERFSAQQFPDLHSELNLSSLELGDSALYFCASSVTSGEPNEQFFGPGTRLTVL.

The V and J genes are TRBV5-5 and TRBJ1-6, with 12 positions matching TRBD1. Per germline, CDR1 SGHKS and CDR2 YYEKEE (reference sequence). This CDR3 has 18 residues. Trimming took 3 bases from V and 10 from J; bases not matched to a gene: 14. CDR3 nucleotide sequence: TGTGCCAGCAGCTCCTCCGGGACAGGGGGCCCATTGGGATCACCCCTCCACTTT. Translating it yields CASSSSGTGGPLGSPLHF.

CDR3 residues: CASSRMEGMAFF. DNA for the CDR3: TGTGCCAGCAGCCGAATGGAGGGGATGGCTTTCTTT. The chain couples TRBV25-1 to TRBJ1-1, with D possibly TRBD1 on 5 matching bases. The CDR3 extends over 12 amino acids. Germline V gene data show CDR1 as MGHDK and CDR2 as SYGVNS. Trimming shortened V by 6 bases and J by 11 bases, and 16 bases separated the two germline ends.

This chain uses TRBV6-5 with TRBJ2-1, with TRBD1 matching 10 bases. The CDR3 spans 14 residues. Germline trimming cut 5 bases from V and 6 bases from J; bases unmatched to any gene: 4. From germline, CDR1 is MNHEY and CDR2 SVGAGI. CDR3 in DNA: TGTGCCAGCAGTGTCGGGACAGGGGTCAATGAGCAGTTCTTC. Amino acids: CASSVGTGVNEQFF.

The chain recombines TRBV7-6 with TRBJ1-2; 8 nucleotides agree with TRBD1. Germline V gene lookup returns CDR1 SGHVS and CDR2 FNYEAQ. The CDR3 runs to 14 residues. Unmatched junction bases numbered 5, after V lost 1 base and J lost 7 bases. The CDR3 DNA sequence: TGTGCCAGCAGCTTAGGACAGGGGAAAGGTGGCTACACCTTC. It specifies CASSLGQGKGGYTF.

The CDR3 here is CAWRTNRGLAGGPRYNEQFF. For the CDR3, the DNA is TGTGCCTGGAGAACCAACAGAGGGCTAGCGGGAGGGCCGAGATACAATGAGCAGTTCTTC. V and J are TRBV30 and TRBJ2-1; 12 bases are a match to TRBD2. After removal of 3 bases from V and 4 bases from J, the junction contained 19 bases not matched to a gene. Germline loops: CDR1 GTSNPN, CDR2 SVGIG (reference sequence). The CDR3 totals 20 residues.

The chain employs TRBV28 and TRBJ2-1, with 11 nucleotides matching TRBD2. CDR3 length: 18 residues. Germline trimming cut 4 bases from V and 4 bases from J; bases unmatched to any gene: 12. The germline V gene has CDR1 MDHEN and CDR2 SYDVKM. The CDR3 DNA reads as TGTGCCAGCAGTTCTCTAGCGGGAGGTACTCCGGGGTACAATGAGCAGTTCTTC. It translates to CASSSLAGGTPGYNEQFF.

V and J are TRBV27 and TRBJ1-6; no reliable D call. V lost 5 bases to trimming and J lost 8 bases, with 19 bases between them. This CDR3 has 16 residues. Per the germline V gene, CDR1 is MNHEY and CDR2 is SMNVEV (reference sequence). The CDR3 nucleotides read TGTGCCAGCAGTCCCTCAGCGGACGTGAATTATTCACCCCTCCACTTT. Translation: CASSPSADVNYSPLHF.

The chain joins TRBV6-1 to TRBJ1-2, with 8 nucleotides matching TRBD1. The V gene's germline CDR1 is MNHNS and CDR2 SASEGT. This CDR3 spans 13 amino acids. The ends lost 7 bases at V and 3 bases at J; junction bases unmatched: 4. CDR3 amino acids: CASTPTGDYGYTF. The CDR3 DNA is TGTGCCAGCACCCCGACAGGGGACTATGGCTACACCTTC.

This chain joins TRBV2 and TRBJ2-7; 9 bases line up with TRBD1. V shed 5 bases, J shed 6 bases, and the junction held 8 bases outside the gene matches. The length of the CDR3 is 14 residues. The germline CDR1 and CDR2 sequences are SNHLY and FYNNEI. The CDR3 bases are TGTGCCAGCAGTTCCCGGGACAGGGTAGGCGAGCAGTACTTC. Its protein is CASSSRDRVGEQYF. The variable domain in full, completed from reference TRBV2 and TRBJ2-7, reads EPEVTQTPSHQVTQMGQEVILRCVPISNHLYFYWYRQILGQKVEFLVSFYNNEISEKSEIFDDQFSVERPDGSNFTLKIRSTKLEDSAMYFCASSSRDRVGEQYFGPGTRLTVT.

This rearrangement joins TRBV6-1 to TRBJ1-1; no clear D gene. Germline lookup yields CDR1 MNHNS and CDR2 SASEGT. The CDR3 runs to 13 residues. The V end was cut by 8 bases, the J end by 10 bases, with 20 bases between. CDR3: CASGSRVLHLAFF. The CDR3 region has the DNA TGTGCCAGCGGGTCGAGGGTCTTACACCTAGCTTTCTTT.

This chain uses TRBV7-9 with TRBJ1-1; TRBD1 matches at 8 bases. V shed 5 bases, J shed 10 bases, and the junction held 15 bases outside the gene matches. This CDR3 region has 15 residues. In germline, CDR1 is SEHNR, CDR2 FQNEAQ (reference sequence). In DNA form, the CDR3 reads TGTGCCAGCAGCCCAGGGGGGGGACAGGCCAATGCAGCTTTCTTT. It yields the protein CASSPGGGQANAAFF.

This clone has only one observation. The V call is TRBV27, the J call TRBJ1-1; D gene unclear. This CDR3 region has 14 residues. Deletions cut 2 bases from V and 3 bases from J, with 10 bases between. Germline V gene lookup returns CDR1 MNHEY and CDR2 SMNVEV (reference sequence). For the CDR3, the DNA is TGTGCCAGCAGTTTAAAGCAACTTCACACTGAAGCTTTCTTT. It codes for CASSLKQLHTEAFF.

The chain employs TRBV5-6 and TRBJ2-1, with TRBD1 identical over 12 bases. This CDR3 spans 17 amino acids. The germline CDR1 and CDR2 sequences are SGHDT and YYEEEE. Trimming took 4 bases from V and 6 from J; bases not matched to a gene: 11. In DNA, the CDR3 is TGTGCCAGCAGCCCGGGGACAGGGGGCCTCCCCCGCAATGAGCAGTTCTTC. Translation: CASSPGTGGLPRNEQFF.

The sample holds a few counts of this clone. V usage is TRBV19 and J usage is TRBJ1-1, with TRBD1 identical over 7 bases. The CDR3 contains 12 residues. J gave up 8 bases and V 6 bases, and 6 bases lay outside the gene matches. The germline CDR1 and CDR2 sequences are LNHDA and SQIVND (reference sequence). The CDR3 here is CASSPRTGEAFF. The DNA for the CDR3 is TGTGCCAGTAGCCCTAGGACAGGAGAAGCTTTCTTT. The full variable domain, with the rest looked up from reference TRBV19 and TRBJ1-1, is DGGITQSPKYLFRKEGQNVTLSCEQNLNHDAMYWYRQDPGQGLRLIYYSQIVNDFQKGDIAEGYSVSREKKESFPLTVTSAQKNPTAFYLCASSPRTGEAFFGQGTRLTVV.

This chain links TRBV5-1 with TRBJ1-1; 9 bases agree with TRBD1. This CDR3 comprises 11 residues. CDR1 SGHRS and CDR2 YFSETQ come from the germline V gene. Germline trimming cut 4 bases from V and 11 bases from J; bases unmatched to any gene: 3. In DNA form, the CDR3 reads TGCGCCAGCAGCGCAGGACAGGGGGCTTTCTTT. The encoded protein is CASSAGQGAFF. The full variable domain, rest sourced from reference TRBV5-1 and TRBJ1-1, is KAGVTQTPRYLIKTRGQQVTLSCSPISGHRSVSWYQQTPGQGLQFLFEYFSETQRNKGNFPGRFSGRQFSNSRSEMNVSTLELGDSALYLCASSAGQGAFFGQGTRLTVV.

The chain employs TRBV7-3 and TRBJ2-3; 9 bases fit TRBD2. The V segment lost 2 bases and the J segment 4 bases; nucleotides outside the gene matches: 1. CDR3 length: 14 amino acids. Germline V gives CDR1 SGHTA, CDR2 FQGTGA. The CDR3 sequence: CASSLAGGSDTQYF. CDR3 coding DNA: TGTGCCAGCAGCTTAGCGGGAGGGTCAGATACGCAGTATTTT.

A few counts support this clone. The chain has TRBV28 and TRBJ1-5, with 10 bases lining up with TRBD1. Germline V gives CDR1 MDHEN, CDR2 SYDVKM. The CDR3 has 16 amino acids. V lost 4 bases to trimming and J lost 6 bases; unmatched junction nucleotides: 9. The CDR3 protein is CASSSPGTGEVQPQHF. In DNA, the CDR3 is TGTGCCAGCAGTTCTCCCGGGACAGGGGAAGTTCAGCCCCAGCATTTT.

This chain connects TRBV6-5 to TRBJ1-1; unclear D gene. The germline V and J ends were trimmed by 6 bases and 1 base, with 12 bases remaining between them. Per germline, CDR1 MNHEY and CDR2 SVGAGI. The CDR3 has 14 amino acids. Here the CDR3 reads CASSYGTGNTEAFF. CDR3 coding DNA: TGTGCCAGCAGCTACGGTACGGGGAACACTGAAGCTTTCTTT.

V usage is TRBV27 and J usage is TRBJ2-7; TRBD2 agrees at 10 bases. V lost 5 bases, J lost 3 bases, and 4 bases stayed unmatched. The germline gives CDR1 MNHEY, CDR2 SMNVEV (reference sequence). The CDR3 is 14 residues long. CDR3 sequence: CASSKTSGNYEQYF. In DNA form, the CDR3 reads TGTGCCAGCAGTAAAACTAGCGGGAACTACGAGCAGTACTTC.

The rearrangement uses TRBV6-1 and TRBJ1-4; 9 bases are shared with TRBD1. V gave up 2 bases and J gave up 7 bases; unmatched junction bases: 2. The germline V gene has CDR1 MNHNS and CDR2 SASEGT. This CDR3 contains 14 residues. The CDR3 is CASSETGGGEKLFF. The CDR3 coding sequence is TGTGCCAGCAGTGAAACAGGGGGCGGTGAAAAACTGTTTTTT.

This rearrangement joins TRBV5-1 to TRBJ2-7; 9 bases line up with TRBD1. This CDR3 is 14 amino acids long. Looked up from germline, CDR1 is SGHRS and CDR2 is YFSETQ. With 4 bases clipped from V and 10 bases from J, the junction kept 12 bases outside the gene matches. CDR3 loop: CASSDGQGWQLQYF. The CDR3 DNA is TGCGCCAGCAGCGACGGACAGGGGTGGCAGTTACAGTACTTC.

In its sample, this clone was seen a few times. The DNA for the CDR3 is TGTGCCAGCAGTCGGAACGACAGGGGAAACTATGGCTACACCTTC. Translating it yields CASSRNDRGNYGYTF. This chain connects TRBV6-5 to TRBJ1-2; 8 bases map to TRBD1. CDR1 is MNHEY, CDR2 SVGAGI, per germline. V lost 5 bases to trimming and J lost 2 bases; unmatched junction nucleotides: 7. This CDR3 has 15 amino acids.

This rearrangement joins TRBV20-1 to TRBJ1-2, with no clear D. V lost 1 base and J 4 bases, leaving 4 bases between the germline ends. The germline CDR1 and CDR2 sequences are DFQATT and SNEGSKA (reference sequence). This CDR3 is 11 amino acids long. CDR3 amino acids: CSARGGYGYTF. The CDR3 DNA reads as TGCAGTGCTAGAGGCGGCTATGGCTACACCTTC.

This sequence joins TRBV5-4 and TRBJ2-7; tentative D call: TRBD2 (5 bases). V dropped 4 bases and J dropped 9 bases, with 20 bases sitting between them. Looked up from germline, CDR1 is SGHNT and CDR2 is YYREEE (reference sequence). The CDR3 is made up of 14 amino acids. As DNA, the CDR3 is TGTGCCAGCAGCCGAACTAGACTGCTAAAAGGGCAGTACTTC. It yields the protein CASSRTRLLKGQYF.

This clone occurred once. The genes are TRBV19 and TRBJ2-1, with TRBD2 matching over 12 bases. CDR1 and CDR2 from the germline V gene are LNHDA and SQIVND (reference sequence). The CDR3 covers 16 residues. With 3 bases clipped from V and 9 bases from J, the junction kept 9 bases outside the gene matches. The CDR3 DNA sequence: TGTGCCAGTAGTATCCTAGCGGGAGGGAAGCTTGGTGAGCAGTTCTTC. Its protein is CASSILAGGKLGEQFF.

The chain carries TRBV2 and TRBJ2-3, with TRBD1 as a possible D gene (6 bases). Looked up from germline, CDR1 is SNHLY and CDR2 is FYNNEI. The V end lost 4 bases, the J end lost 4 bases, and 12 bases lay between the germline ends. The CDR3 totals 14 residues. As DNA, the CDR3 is TGTGCCAGCAGTGGAAACAGGGTTCCAGATACGCAGTATTTT. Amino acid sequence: CASSGNRVPDTQYF.

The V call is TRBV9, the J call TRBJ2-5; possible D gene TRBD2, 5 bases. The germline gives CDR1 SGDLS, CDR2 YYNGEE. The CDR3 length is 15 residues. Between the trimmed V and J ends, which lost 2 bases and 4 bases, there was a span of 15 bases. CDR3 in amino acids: CASSVSQNGIETQYF. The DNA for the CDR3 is TGTGCCAGCAGCGTGAGCCAGAACGGGATAGAGACCCAGTACTTC.

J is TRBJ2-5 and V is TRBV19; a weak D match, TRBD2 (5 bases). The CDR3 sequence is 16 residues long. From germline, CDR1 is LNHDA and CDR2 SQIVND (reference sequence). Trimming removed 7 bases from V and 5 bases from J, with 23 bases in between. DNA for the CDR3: TGTGCCAGTAAGCCGAGAGGGTGGGATTATGGGGAGACCCAGTACTTC. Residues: CASKPRGWDYGETQYF.

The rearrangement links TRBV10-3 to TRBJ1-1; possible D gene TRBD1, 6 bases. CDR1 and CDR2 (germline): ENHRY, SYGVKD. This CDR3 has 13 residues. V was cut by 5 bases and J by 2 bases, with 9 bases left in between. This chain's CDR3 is CAISRTVNTEAFF. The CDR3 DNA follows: TGTGCCATCAGTAGGACAGTTAACACTGAAGCTTTCTTT.